The 2 T cell receptor beta chains below all came from one sample that was sequenced in a study of T cells in narcolepsy. TCRdb's copy holds only in-frame clones and misses some; the assay was immunoSEQ multiplex PCR. This table holds 15,000 to 20,000 clones, about two thirds found once. The sequencing input was CD45RA- memory CD8+ T cells from PBMCs. These receptors were obtained from a human donor with narcolepsy.

A single count supports this clone. This sequence joins TRBV29-1 and TRBJ2-1, with 12 positions matching TRBD2. Germline V lookup: CDR1 SQVTM, CDR2 ANQGSEA. V gave up 1 base and J gave up 5 bases; unmatched junction bases: 6. This CDR3 is built from 16 residues. CDR3 region: CSVEGSTSGGNNEQFF. The CDR3 bases are TGCAGCGTTGAAGGTTCGACTAGCGGGGGAAACAATGAGCAGTTCTTC.

V is TRBV7-8 and J is TRBJ2-3; D possibly corresponds to TRBD2 (6 bases). Germline V gives CDR1 SGHVS, CDR2 FQNEAQ. With 6 bases removed from V and 3 bases from J, the gap between germline ends came to 16 bases. This CDR3 contains 15 residues. CDR3 nucleotide sequence: TGTGCCAGCAGTCAATCCCCGGGAGTGACAGATACGCAGTATTTT. Amino acids: CASSQSPGVTDTQYF.